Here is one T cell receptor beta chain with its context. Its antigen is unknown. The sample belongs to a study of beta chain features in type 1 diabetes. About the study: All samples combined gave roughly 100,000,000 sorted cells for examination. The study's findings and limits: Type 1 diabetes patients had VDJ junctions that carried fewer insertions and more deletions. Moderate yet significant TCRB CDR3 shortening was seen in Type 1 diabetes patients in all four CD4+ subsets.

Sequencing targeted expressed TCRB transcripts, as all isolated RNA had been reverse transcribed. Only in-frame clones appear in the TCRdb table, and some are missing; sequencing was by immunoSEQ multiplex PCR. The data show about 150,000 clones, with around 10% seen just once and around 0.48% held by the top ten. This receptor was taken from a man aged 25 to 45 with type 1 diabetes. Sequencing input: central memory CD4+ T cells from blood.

The CDR3 DNA is TGTGCCAGCAGTGCCGCCGGACGGGCGGGTAGCTATGGCTACACCTTC. It encodes CASSAAGRAGSYGYTF. The V call is TRBV25-1, the J call TRBJ1-2; D uncertain. V lost 4 bases and J lost 4, with 19 bases in between. Looked up from germline, CDR1 is MGHDK and CDR2 is SYGVNS. The CDR3 is 16 residues long.